This is a list of T cell receptor beta chains from one sample in a study of blood T cell repertoires in COVID-19. Profiled with immunoSEQ multiplex PCR; TCRdb holds only in-frame clones, not every one. The profile shows 360,000 or so clones, 88% of them singletons. The sample consisted of PBMCs or T cells enriched from blood (not recorded which). The source of these receptors is a woman aged 30 to 39 who had been exposed to COVID-19. CDR3s include the opening cysteine and the closing phenylalanine or tryptophan. The order of the fields is CDR3 DNA, CDR3 protein, clone size, D gene, J gene, V gene. The D gene is left open where the match is weak. Some rows have no size entry. The others give once, few or many, or a class for an expanded clone.

cdr3_nt: TGTGCCAGCAGTTTTGAGGGTCAGGGGAATCAGCCCCAGCATTTT
cdr3_aa: CASSFEGQGNQPQHF
clone_size: NA
d_call: NA
j_call: TRBJ1-5
v_call: TRBV27

cdr3_nt: TGTGCCACCAGGGGGGCAATGAACACTGAAGCTTTCTTT
cdr3_aa: CATRGAMNTEAFF
clone_size: NA
d_call: NA
j_call: TRBJ1-1
v_call: TRBV24-1

cdr3_nt: TGTGCCAGCAGCCCCGGGTTGGGCAGGGGAGCCTACACCTTC
cdr3_aa: CASSPGLGRGAYTF
clone_size: NA
d_call: NA
j_call: TRBJ1-2
v_call: TRBV6-5

cdr3_nt: TGCGCCAGCGGAACCGGGACATCCTCCTACAATGAGCAGTTCTTC
cdr3_aa: CASGTGTSSYNEQFF
clone_size: once
d_call: NA
j_call: TRBJ2-1
v_call: TRBV5-1

cdr3_nt: TGTGCCAGCAGCCAACGCGGGGGACAGGGGCGCCCCTTCTACGAGCAGTACTTC
cdr3_aa: CASSQRGGQGRPFYEQYF
clone_size: NA
d_call: TRBD1
j_call: TRBJ2-7
v_call: TRBV13

cdr3_nt: TGTGCCAGCAGTCTAAGTAAGGTTGGGCGGGAGGAGGGAGATACGCAGTATTTT
cdr3_aa: CASSLSKVGREEGDTQYF
clone_size: NA
d_call: TRBD2
j_call: TRBJ2-3
v_call: TRBV2

cdr3_nt: TGTGCCAGCTCACCACCGTCGAGGGTCTACGAGCAGTACTTC
cdr3_aa: CASSPPSRVYEQYF
clone_size: NA
d_call: NA
j_call: TRBJ2-7
v_call: TRBV18

cdr3_nt: TGTGCCAGCAGCGCAGGGACAGCCGAGCAGTACTTC
cdr3_aa: CASSAGTAEQYF
clone_size: NA
d_call: TRBD1
j_call: TRBJ2-7
v_call: TRBV9

cdr3_nt: TGTGCCAGCAGCCCGAGGGGGAGTAACTATGGCTACACCTTC
cdr3_aa: CASSPRGSNYGYTF
clone_size: NA
d_call: NA
j_call: TRBJ1-2
v_call: TRBV7-9

cdr3_nt: TGTGCCAGCAGCCAAGGCCAGGGGGTGGGCACTGAAGCTTTCTTT
cdr3_aa: CASSQGQGVGTEAFF
clone_size: NA
d_call: TRBD1
j_call: TRBJ1-1
v_call: TRBV3-1/TRBV3-2

cdr3_nt: TGTGCCAGTAGTCAGTATGGCGACAGGGAAGCTTTCTTT
cdr3_aa: CASSQYGDREAFF
clone_size: NA
d_call: NA
j_call: TRBJ1-1
v_call: TRBV19

cdr3_nt: TGTGCCAGCAGCCGCGGGACAGCGAACACCGGGGAGCTGTTTTTT
cdr3_aa: CASSRGTANTGELFF
clone_size: NA
d_call: NA
j_call: TRBJ2-2
v_call: TRBV7-3

cdr3_nt: TGTGCCAGCAGCGTCCAGACTAGCGGGAGTGACAATGAGCAGTTCTTC
cdr3_aa: CASSVQTSGSDNEQFF
clone_size: NA
d_call: TRBD2
j_call: TRBJ2-1
v_call: TRBV5-4

cdr3_nt: TGTGCCTGGAGTGCAGGGGAAAACTATGGCTACACCTTC
cdr3_aa: CAWSAGENYGYTF
clone_size: NA
d_call: NA
j_call: TRBJ1-2
v_call: TRBV30

cdr3_nt: TGTGCCACCAGTGATTTAGTCAGAGGTAACACCGGGGAGCTGTTTTTT
cdr3_aa: CATSDLVRGNTGELFF
clone_size: NA
d_call: NA
j_call: TRBJ2-2
v_call: TRBV24-1

cdr3_nt: TGTGCCAGCACCAGGGGGCTGAAAGAGACCCAGTACTTC
cdr3_aa: CASTRGLKETQYF
clone_size: NA
d_call: TRBD1
j_call: TRBJ2-5
v_call: TRBV28

cdr3_nt: TGTGCCAGCAGTTTATCGATTGGAGGTGGCTACACCTTC
cdr3_aa: CASSLSIGGGYTF
clone_size: NA
d_call: NA
j_call: TRBJ1-2
v_call: TRBV27

cdr3_nt: TGTGCCAGCAGCTTAGCCCAGGTTATCGGCGGGAGGGGCACAGATACGCAGTATTTT
cdr3_aa: CASSLAQVIGGRGTDTQYF
clone_size: NA
d_call: TRBD2
j_call: TRBJ2-3
v_call: TRBV11-3

cdr3_nt: TGTGCCAGCAGCCCCTCTAGGGACAGGCAGAGCTCCTATAATTCACCCCTCCACTTT
cdr3_aa: CASSPSRDRQSSYNSPLHF
clone_size: NA
d_call: TRBD1
j_call: TRBJ1-6
v_call: TRBV14

cdr3_nt: TGTGCCAGCAGCCCGGGACTAGACCGACCCGAGCAGTACTTC
cdr3_aa: CASSPGLDRPEQYF
clone_size: NA
d_call: TRBD2
j_call: TRBJ2-7
v_call: TRBV11-2

cdr3_nt: TGTGCCAGCAGTACAGGGACAGTCTATGGCTACACCTTC
cdr3_aa: CASSTGTVYGYTF
clone_size: NA
d_call: TRBD1
j_call: TRBJ1-2
v_call: TRBV7-9

cdr3_nt: TGTGCCAGCAGCGGTCGGGTCGGCCCGACCTACGAGCAGTACTTC
cdr3_aa: CASSGRVGPTYEQYF
clone_size: NA
d_call: NA
j_call: TRBJ2-7
v_call: TRBV7-9

cdr3_nt: TGCGCCAGCGGAGGAAGCGGATCCTACGAGCAGTACTTC
cdr3_aa: CASGGSGSYEQYF
clone_size: NA
d_call: NA
j_call: TRBJ2-7
v_call: TRBV10-1

cdr3_nt: TGTGCCACAAGGACTGCAAACACCGGGGAGCTGTTTTTT
cdr3_aa: CATRTANTGELFF
clone_size: NA
d_call: NA
j_call: TRBJ2-2
v_call: TRBV19

cdr3_nt: TGTGCCAGCAGCATTAGCGGGAGCTACGAGCAGTACTTC
cdr3_aa: CASSISGSYEQYF
clone_size: NA
d_call: TRBD2
j_call: TRBJ2-7
v_call: TRBV7-8

cdr3_nt: TGTGCCAGCAGGCCGCCCCAGACAGGGTTGGACCTCCACTTT
cdr3_aa: CASRPPQTGLDLHF
clone_size: NA
d_call: TRBD1
j_call: TRBJ1-6
v_call: TRBV2

cdr3_nt: TGTGCCACCAGCAGAGTGGCCAAGTTGGGTAGCGGGCGAGACGGGGCCAAAAACATTCAGTACTTC
cdr3_aa: CATSRVAKLGSGRDGAKNIQYF
clone_size: NA
d_call: TRBD2
j_call: TRBJ2-4
v_call: TRBV15

cdr3_nt: TGTGCCAGTAACAATGGGGGGATTAGGAATCAGCCCCAGCATTTT
cdr3_aa: CASNNGGIRNQPQHF
clone_size: NA
d_call: NA
j_call: TRBJ1-5
v_call: TRBV19

cdr3_nt: TGTGCCAGCTCGCCGGGACAGGGGTGGTTAGGCACTGAAGCTTTCTTT
cdr3_aa: CASSPGQGWLGTEAFF
clone_size: NA
d_call: TRBD1
j_call: TRBJ1-1
v_call: TRBV18

cdr3_nt: TGCGCCAGCGCGGACAGGGCTGGAAACACCATATATTTT
cdr3_aa: CASADRAGNTIYF
clone_size: NA
d_call: TRBD1
j_call: TRBJ1-3
v_call: TRBV5-1

cdr3_nt: TGTGCCAGCAGTTCCGGGACATTGACCTACGAGCAGTACTTC
cdr3_aa: CASSSGTLTYEQYF
clone_size: once
d_call: NA
j_call: TRBJ2-7
v_call: TRBV28

cdr3_nt: TGTGCCAGTAGTGACCGGGACAGGGGATCGGACGAGCAGTACTTC
cdr3_aa: CASSDRDRGSDEQYF
clone_size: NA
d_call: TRBD1
j_call: TRBJ2-7
v_call: TRBV19

cdr3_nt: TGTGCCAGCAGTTCGGGACAGATAAATTCACCCCTCCACTTT
cdr3_aa: CASSSGQINSPLHF
clone_size: NA
d_call: TRBD1
j_call: TRBJ1-6
v_call: TRBV28

cdr3_nt: TGTGCTAGTCGGGTTCACTCTGGAAACACCATATATTTT
cdr3_aa: CASRVHSGNTIYF
clone_size: NA
d_call: NA
j_call: TRBJ1-3
v_call: TRBV12-5

cdr3_nt: TGTGCCAGCAGCTTAGCGGGACAATCCTACGAGCAGTACTTC
cdr3_aa: CASSLAGQSYEQYF
clone_size: NA
d_call: NA
j_call: TRBJ2-7
v_call: TRBV7-2

cdr3_nt: TGTGCTAGTGGTGGGGACAGGGGACCGGGACTAGCGGGAGTTGAGCAGTTCTTC
cdr3_aa: CASGGDRGPGLAGVEQFF
clone_size: NA
d_call: TRBD2
j_call: TRBJ2-1
v_call: TRBV12-5

cdr3_nt: TGTGCCACCAGCTCCCATGGACTAGCGGGAGGGCCAGGGGAGCAGTTCTTC
cdr3_aa: CATSSHGLAGGPGEQFF
clone_size: once
d_call: TRBD2
j_call: TRBJ2-1
v_call: TRBV15

cdr3_nt: TGTGCCAGCAGCACGGGACAGGGGACCACAGATACGCAGTATTTT
cdr3_aa: CASSTGQGTTDTQYF
clone_size: NA
d_call: TRBD1
j_call: TRBJ2-3
v_call: TRBV7-2

cdr3_nt: TGTGCCAGCAGTCCCAGGACAGGGGTGGATCCAGAAGTCGGGGAGACCCAGTACTTC
cdr3_aa: CASSPRTGVDPEVGETQYF
clone_size: NA
d_call: TRBD1
j_call: TRBJ2-5
v_call: TRBV7-9

cdr3_nt: TGTGCCAGCAGCCAAGAAGAAAGGGGTTCTGGGGCCAACGTCCTGACTTTC
cdr3_aa: CASSQEERGSGANVLTF
clone_size: NA
d_call: NA
j_call: TRBJ2-6
v_call: TRBV4-2

cdr3_nt: TGCGCCAGCAGCCAAGATCCAGGCTATGGCTACACCTTC
cdr3_aa: CASSQDPGYGYTF
clone_size: NA
d_call: NA
j_call: TRBJ1-2
v_call: TRBV4-1

cdr3_nt: TGTGCCAGCAGTTACTCTCTCGGACCGGGGTGGGAGCAGTACTTC
cdr3_aa: CASSYSLGPGWEQYF
clone_size: NA
d_call: NA
j_call: TRBJ2-7
v_call: TRBV6-5

cdr3_nt: TGTGCCAGTCGCTCCCAGGGGCCCTACGAGCAGTACTTC
cdr3_aa: CASRSQGPYEQYF
clone_size: NA
d_call: NA
j_call: TRBJ2-7
v_call: TRBV2

cdr3_nt: TGTGCCAGCAGCCAAGATCCAGGGTTGATGGGCAATGAGCAGTTCTTC
cdr3_aa: CASSQDPGLMGNEQFF
clone_size: NA
d_call: NA
j_call: TRBJ2-1
v_call: TRBV3-1/TRBV3-2

cdr3_nt: TGCGCCAGCTCCGGAGAGACCCAGTACTTC
cdr3_aa: CASSGETQYF
clone_size: NA
d_call: NA
j_call: TRBJ2-5
v_call: TRBV5-1

cdr3_nt: TGCGCCAGCAGCCTGCCGACAGAATCCCTAAGAAGGGCGAACACCGGGGAGCTGTTTTTT
cdr3_aa: CASSLPTESLRRANTGELFF
clone_size: NA
d_call: NA
j_call: TRBJ2-2
v_call: TRBV5-1

cdr3_nt: TGTGCCAGCAGTCTTTGGGAGTCCCCACCCGAGCAGTACTTC
cdr3_aa: CASSLWESPPEQYF
clone_size: NA
d_call: NA
j_call: TRBJ2-7
v_call: TRBV6-5

cdr3_nt: TGTGCCAGCAGCTTAGAACAGGGGTGGGAGCAGTACTTC
cdr3_aa: CASSLEQGWEQYF
clone_size: once
d_call: TRBD1
j_call: TRBJ2-7
v_call: TRBV13

cdr3_nt: TGCGCCAGCAGCTTGAAGGCGGGAGTGGAGGAGACCCAGTACTTC
cdr3_aa: CASSLKAGVEETQYF
clone_size: NA
d_call: TRBD2
j_call: TRBJ2-5
v_call: TRBV5-1

cdr3_nt: TGTGCCAGCAGCCAAGAGGGGGCTAGCTACTACGAGCAGTACTTC
cdr3_aa: CASSQEGASYYEQYF
clone_size: NA
d_call: NA
j_call: TRBJ2-7
v_call: TRBV3-1/TRBV3-2

cdr3_nt: TGTGCCAGCAGTCCCGGGACAGGGGGCAATCAGCCCCAGCATTTT
cdr3_aa: CASSPGTGGNQPQHF
clone_size: NA
d_call: TRBD1
j_call: TRBJ1-5
v_call: TRBV27

cdr3_nt: TGTGCCAGCTCACCTCTGGGTAGCGGGAGGCACACAGATACGCAGTATTTT
cdr3_aa: CASSPLGSGRHTDTQYF
clone_size: NA
d_call: TRBD2
j_call: TRBJ2-3
v_call: TRBV18

cdr3_nt: TGCGCCAGCAGCTTGGTGGAGAGGGGGACCTACGAGCAGTACTTC
cdr3_aa: CASSLVERGTYEQYF
clone_size: NA
d_call: NA
j_call: TRBJ2-7
v_call: TRBV5-1